A single sample is the source of the 18 T cell receptor beta chains below, sequenced in a study of OX40 agonist ivuxolimab in advanced cancers. Libraries were made using the immunoSEQ multiplex PCR assay. As stored in TCRdb, this immuneACCESS dataset retains in-frame rearrangements with V and J assigned. A fraction of the clones does not appear; measured against another copy, unresolved V genes explain less than half of the discrepancy, and the remainder lacks a known reason. The sample data list tens of thousands of clones, and roughly 92% of these were observed just once. 0.95% to 1.2% of the sample belongs to the ten largest clones. This sample comprised CD4+ or CD8+ T cells sorted from blood, obtained in a trial of the OX40 agonist ivuxolimab. The receptors here all came from an adult with an advanced solid tumor such as melanoma, head and neck, liver or kidney cancer.

The chain employs TRBV14 and TRBJ2-1; no definite D call. Germline lookup yields CDR1 SGHDN and CDR2 FVKESK. The CDR3 has 13 amino acids. Trimming took off 4 bases at V and 9 bases at J, with 13 bases between the two ends. The CDR3 nucleotides read TGTGCCAGCAGCCCCCTCGGCCCAAGTGAGCAGTTCTTC. It encodes CASSPLGPSEQFF.

The CDR3 reads CASSGRAYEQYF. The CDR3 nucleotides read TGTGCCAGCAGTGGGAGGGCCTACGAGCAGTACTTC. The genes are TRBV6-1 and TRBJ2-7, with a tentative D call TRBD2 (6 bases). This CDR3 region has 12 residues. V was pared by 4 bases and J by 2 bases, with 6 bases between. Germline V gene sequence: CDR1 MNHNS, CDR2 SASEGT.

The V gene is TRBV28, the J gene TRBJ2-7; D unclear. Germline V gene sequence: CDR1 MDHEN, CDR2 SYDVKM. CDR3 length: 13 amino acids. The V gene lost 5 bases and the J gene lost 0 bases, with 8 bases spanning the gap. CDR3 sequence reads: CASSAGSSYEQYF. CDR3 nucleotides: TGTGCCAGCAGTGCCGGGTCCTCCTACGAGCAGTACTTC.

CDR3 nucleotides: TGTGCCAGCAGCGACGGTATCTATGGCTACACCTTC. Protein: CASSDGIYGYTF. V is TRBV25-1 and J is TRBJ1-2; D unclear. Looked up from germline, CDR1 is MGHDK and CDR2 is SYGVNS. This CDR3 region has 12 residues. V lost 6 bases to trimming and J lost 4 bases, with 9 bases between them.

The chain couples TRBV5-8 to TRBJ1-5; D is possibly TRBD1 (5 bases). The CDR3 is 13 residues long. Germline CDR1 SGHTS, CDR2 YDEGEE. The V gene lost 5 bases and the J gene lost 5 bases, with 11 bases spanning the gap. Here the CDR3 reads CASSQGWDQPQHF. The CDR3 DNA follows: TGTGCCAGCAGTCAGGGTTGGGATCAGCCCCAGCATTTT.

This clone has more than one count but fewer than ten. V is TRBV27 and J is TRBJ1-2, with a possible D match to TRBD1 (5 bases). Trimming stripped 3 bases from V and 4 bases from J, with 18 bases between. The CDR3 spans 16 residues. Germline CDR1 and CDR2: MNHEY and SMNVEV (reference sequence). The CDR3 DNA sequence: TGTGCCAGCAGTTTTGGGGGGGGGATGGGAGCCTATGGCTACACCTTC. Amino acid sequence: CASSFGGGMGAYGYTF.

This chain connects TRBV6-6 to TRBJ1-2; TRBD1 agrees at 9 bases. Trimming took 6 bases from V and 8 from J; bases not matched to a gene: 4. The CDR3 sequence is 12 residues long. In germline, CDR1 is MNHNY, CDR2 SVGAGI (reference sequence). The CDR3 sequence is CASRTGGLGYTF. The DNA for the CDR3 is TGTGCCAGCAGAACAGGGGGCTTGGGCTACACCTTC.

The genes are TRBV5-6 and TRBJ1-2; TRBD1 might be the D (5 bases). Deletions cut 2 bases from V and 6 bases from J, with 11 bases between. CDR1 and CDR2 from the germline V gene are SGHDT and YYEEEE. The CDR3 has 13 amino acids. The CDR3 spells CASSFGGRDGYTF. Here the CDR3 DNA reads TGTGCCAGCAGCTTCGGGGGTCGGGATGGCTACACCTTC.

This chain uses TRBV4-1 with TRBJ2-1; TRBD2 agrees at 14 bases. Germline V gives CDR1 MGHRA, CDR2 YSYEKL. This CDR3 is built from 16 residues. The trim removed 1 base at V and 7 bases at J, leaving 3 bases unmatched. The DNA of the CDR3 is TGCGCCAGCAGCCAAGTGGGGACTAGCGGGAGTAATGAGCAGTTCTTC. Amino acid sequence: CASSQVGTSGSNEQFF.

The rearrangement uses TRBV29-1 and TRBJ2-1, with 9 nucleotides matching TRBD2. The CDR3 runs to 13 residues. V was clipped by 5 bases and J by 9 bases; unmatched bases: 8. Germline V lookup: CDR1 SQVTM, CDR2 ANQGSEA. The CDR3 region is CSVRSLAGSEQFF. CDR3 DNA sequence: TGCAGCGTTAGGAGTCTAGCGGGATCTGAGCAGTTCTTC.

The table lists this clone with a count of one. CDR3 residues: CASSRDRANREAFF. The CDR3 coding sequence is TGTGCCAGCAGCCGGGACAGGGCTAATCGTGAAGCTTTCTTT. The chain is built from TRBV5-5 and TRBJ1-1, with 9 bases matching TRBD1. V shed 4 bases and J 7 bases; nucleotides not matched to a gene: 8. The CDR3 runs 14 residues. From germline, CDR1 is SGHKS and CDR2 YYEKEE (reference sequence). The whole variable domain, remainder taken from reference TRBV5-5 and TRBJ1-1, is DAGVTQSPTHLIKTRGQQVTLRCSPISGHKSVSWYQQVLGQGPQFIFQYYEKEERGRGNFPDRFSARQFPNYSSELNVNALLLGDSALYLCASSRDRANREAFFGQGTRLTVV.

The chain uses TRBV2 and TRBJ2-3; D not certain. The germline V and J ends were trimmed by 7 bases and 0 bases, with 17 bases remaining between them. CDR3 length: 16 residues. Germline V CDR1 and CDR2: SNHLY, FYNNEI. The CDR3 protein is CASTELSGASTDTQYF. The CDR3 nucleotides read TGTGCCAGCACTGAGCTTTCGGGTGCTAGCACAGATACGCAGTATTTT.

The rearrangement joins TRBV2 to TRBJ1-1; D ambiguous. Germline V gene lookup returns CDR1 SNHLY and CDR2 FYNNEI. V was shortened by 1 base and J by 0 bases, with 9 bases between the two germline ends. The CDR3 contains 15 residues. CDR3 nucleotide sequence: TGTGCCAGCAGTGAAGGTTTTCATATGAACACTGAAGCTTTCTTT. It is translated as CASSEGFHMNTEAFF. The full variable domain, completed using reference TRBV2 and TRBJ1-1, is EPEVTQTPSHQVTQMGQEVILRCVPISNHLYFYWYRQILGQKVEFLVSFYNNEISEKSEIFDDQFSVERPDGSNFTLKIRSTKLEDSAMYFCASSEGFHMNTEAFFGQGTRLTVV.

V gene TRBV18 combines with J gene TRBJ2-1; 10 nucleotides match TRBD1. Per germline, CDR1 KGHSH and CDR2 LQKENI. The CDR3 has 15 amino acids. Trimming took 1 base from V and 5 from J; bases not matched to a gene: 2. The DNA of the CDR3 is TGTGCCAGCTCACCACAGGGACAGGGGAACAATGAGCAGTTCTTC. This sequence encodes CASSPQGQGNNEQFF.

In its sample, this clone was seen once. The chain couples TRBV4-1 to TRBJ2-7; 14 nucleotides agree with TRBD2. In germline, CDR1 is MGHRA, CDR2 YSYEKL. J lost 0 bases, V lost 3 bases, and 10 bases had no gene match. The CDR3 loop spans 19 amino acids. CDR3 in amino acids: CASSQAGTSGRGVSYEQYF. The CDR3 DNA reads TGCGCCAGCAGCCAGGCCGGGACTAGCGGGAGAGGCGTCTCCTACGAGCAGTACTTC.

This chain links TRBV28 with TRBJ1-2; no clear D. The V and J ends lost 2 bases and 5 bases respectively, with 12 bases between them. This CDR3 has 14 amino acids. Germline CDR1 and CDR2: MDHEN and SYDVKM. The CDR3 reads CASSLGNEKYGYTF. The DNA for the CDR3 is TGTGCCAGCAGTTTAGGGAACGAAAAATATGGCTACACCTTC.

The V gene is TRBV28, the J gene TRBJ1-4; 7 bases are shared with TRBD1. Germline CDR1 is MDHEN and CDR2 is SYDVKM. V shed 5 bases and J 10 bases; nucleotides not matched to a gene: 10. This CDR3 is built from 14 residues. The CDR3, as DNA: TGTGCCAGCAGTCGACAGGGCCTCCGGGGAAAACTGTTTTTT. This encodes CASSRQGLRGKLFF.

DNA for the CDR3: TGTGCCAGCAGAACCAGGGGGATAAGCACCTACGAGCAGTACTTC. Translated, it gives CASRTRGISTYEQYF. This chain uses TRBV28 with TRBJ2-7, with 7 positions matching TRBD1. The CDR3 covers 15 residues. Trimming removed 6 bases from V and 2 bases from J; junction bases left unmatched: 10. The germline V gene has CDR1 MDHEN and CDR2 SYDVKM. Full variable domain (outside the CDR3, taken from reference TRBV28 and TRBJ2-7): DVKVTQSSRYLVKRTGEKVFLECVQDMDHENMFWYRQDPGLGLRLIYFSYDVKMKEKGDIPEGYSVSREKKERFSLILESASTNQTSMYLCASRTRGISTYEQYFGPGTRLTVT.